This is a list of T cell receptor beta chains from one sample in a study of CD8 T cells in Susac syndrome. TCRdb ran MiXCR on the immunoSEQ multiplex PCR reads and lists one entry per CDR3 protein. Here the sample spans 75,000 or so distinct CDR3 sequences, approximately 95% being singletons. The sequencing sample was made of CD8+ T cells from PBMCs. Receptors were obtained from a human donor with Susac syndrome. Both conserved end residues are part of each CDR3. Fields, in order: CDR3 protein, CDR3 DNA, D gene, clone size, J gene, V gene. D genes are given only for firm matches. Size values are once, few and many counts, or a class for expanded clones, and some rows have none.

CDR3 protein: CASSEPGTSGETQYF
CDR3 DNA: TGTGCCAGCAGCGAACCTGGGACTAGCGGAGAGACCCAGTACTTC
D gene: TRBD2
clone size: NA
J gene: TRBJ2-5
V gene: TRBV2

CDR3 protein: CASSLGSNAFF
CDR3 DNA: TGTGCCAGCAGTTTAGGGAGTAATGCTTTCTTT
D gene: NA
clone size: NA
J gene: TRBJ1-1
V gene: TRBV12-3/TRBV12-4

CDR3 protein: CASWGSGSRQPQHF
CDR3 DNA: TGTGCCAGTTGGGGCTCAGGGAGTAGACAGCCCCAGCATTTT
D gene: NA
clone size: NA
J gene: TRBJ1-5
V gene: TRBV19

CDR3 protein: CAWNGFTDTQYF
CDR3 DNA: TGTGCCTGGAACGGTTTCACGGATACGCAGTATTTT
D gene: NA
clone size: NA
J gene: TRBJ2-3
V gene: TRBV30

CDR3 protein: CASSVGSSYNSPLHF
CDR3 DNA: TGTGCCAGCAGCGTAGGGAGCTCCTATAATTCACCCCTCCACTTT
D gene: NA
clone size: NA
J gene: TRBJ1-6
V gene: TRBV9

CDR3 protein: CASSLQLVYEQYF
CDR3 DNA: TGTGCCAGCAGTTTACAGCTTGTCTACGAGCAGTACTTC
D gene: NA
clone size: NA
J gene: TRBJ2-7
V gene: TRBV28

CDR3 protein: CASSFRILYEQYF
CDR3 DNA: TGTGCCAGCAGTTTTAGGATCCTCTACGAGCAGTACTTC
D gene: NA
clone size: NA
J gene: TRBJ2-7
V gene: TRBV28

CDR3 protein: CASSLDRVWVGELFF
CDR3 DNA: TGTGCCAGCAGTTTGGACAGGGTGTGGGTCGGGGAGCTGTTTTTT
D gene: TRBD1
clone size: NA
J gene: TRBJ2-2
V gene: TRBV12-3/TRBV12-4

CDR3 protein: CASSLGVSTDTQYF
CDR3 DNA: TGTGCCAGCAGTTTAGGGGTTAGCACAGATACGCAGTATTTT
D gene: NA
clone size: once
J gene: TRBJ2-3
V gene: TRBV28

CDR3 protein: CASSFLTGTPTGELFF
CDR3 DNA: TGTGCCAGCAGCTTCCTGACAGGAACCCCCACCGGGGAGCTGTTTTTT
D gene: NA
clone size: once
J gene: TRBJ2-2
V gene: TRBV5-6

CDR3 protein: CSVIEQGLSGYTF
CDR3 DNA: TGCAGCGTTATTGAACAGGGGCTATCCGGCTACACCTTC
D gene: TRBD1
clone size: NA
J gene: TRBJ1-2
V gene: TRBV29-1

CDR3 protein: CASSAAGPWDDTQYF
CDR3 DNA: TGTGCCAGCAGTGCAGCGGGACCCTGGGACGATACGCAGTATTTT
D gene: TRBD2
clone size: NA
J gene: TRBJ2-3
V gene: TRBV27

CDR3 protein: CALETGETYSNQPQHF
CDR3 DNA: TGTGCCCTCGAGACAGGGGAGACTTATAGCAATCAGCCCCAGCATTTT
D gene: TRBD1
clone size: NA
J gene: TRBJ1-5
V gene: TRBV30

CDR3 protein: CASSLRGTEAFF
CDR3 DNA: TGTGCCAGCAGTTTGCGGGGAACTGAAGCTTTCTTT
D gene: NA
clone size: few
J gene: TRBJ1-1
V gene: TRBV5-6

CDR3 protein: CASSLDRGPYDEQFF
CDR3 DNA: TGTGCCAGCAGCTTAGACAGGGGGCCTTATGATGAGCAGTTCTTC
D gene: TRBD1
clone size: few
J gene: TRBJ2-1
V gene: TRBV5-4

CDR3 protein: CASSRYARRLGTDYNEQFF
CDR3 DNA: TGTGCCAGCAGTCGCTATGCCCGCAGGCTGGGGACCGACTACAATGAGCAGTTCTTC
D gene: NA
clone size: NA
J gene: TRBJ2-1
V gene: TRBV27

CDR3 protein: CASEGTGMGGYTF
CDR3 DNA: TGTGCCAGCGAGGGGACTGGGATGGGTGGCTACACCTTC
D gene: NA
clone size: NA
J gene: TRBJ1-2
V gene: TRBV7-8

CDR3 protein: CASSIPPQGYSGANVLTF
CDR3 DNA: TGTGCCAGCAGCATACCCCCCCAGGGCTACTCTGGGGCCAACGTCCTGACTTTC
D gene: NA
clone size: NA
J gene: TRBJ2-6
V gene: TRBV14

CDR3 protein: CASSLQPGQGAFF
CDR3 DNA: TGTGCCAGCAGCCTACAACCGGGACAGGGAGCTTTCTTT
D gene: TRBD1
clone size: NA
J gene: TRBJ1-1
V gene: TRBV7-9

CDR3 protein: CASSLPGLQYNEQFF
CDR3 DNA: TGTGCCAGCAGTCTACCGGGACTACAGTACAATGAGCAGTTCTTC
D gene: TRBD2
clone size: NA
J gene: TRBJ2-1
V gene: TRBV6-2/TRBV6-3

CDR3 protein: CSVIGGGSGTEQYF
CDR3 DNA: TGCAGCGTAATCGGGGGCGGGTCTGGCACCGAGCAGTACTTC
D gene: NA
clone size: NA
J gene: TRBJ2-7
V gene: TRBV29-1

CDR3 protein: CASSVDGNTEAFF
CDR3 DNA: TGTGCCAGCAGCGTAGACGGTAACACTGAAGCTTTCTTT
D gene: NA
clone size: NA
J gene: TRBJ1-1
V gene: TRBV9

CDR3 protein: CASSLGRLAESYEQYF
CDR3 DNA: TGTGCCAGCAGCTTAGGCCGACTAGCCGAGTCCTACGAGCAGTACTTC
D gene: TRBD2
clone size: NA
J gene: TRBJ2-7
V gene: TRBV7-9

CDR3 protein: CASSPGWTGPYEQYF
CDR3 DNA: TGCGCCAGCAGCCCGGGATGGACAGGACCCTACGAGCAGTACTTC
D gene: TRBD1
clone size: NA
J gene: TRBJ2-7
V gene: TRBV5-1

CDR3 protein: CATSRGAGPSYNEQFF
CDR3 DNA: TGTGCCACCAGCAGAGGAGCGGGACCATCCTACAATGAGCAGTTCTTC
D gene: TRBD2
clone size: NA
J gene: TRBJ2-1
V gene: TRBV15

CDR3 protein: CASRCYTF
CDR3 DNA: TGTGCCAGCAGGTGCTACACCTTC
D gene: NA
clone size: NA
J gene: TRBJ1-2
V gene: TRBV5-4

CDR3 protein: CASSVVVEQFF
CDR3 DNA: TGTGCCAGCAGTGTAGTGGTCGAGCAGTTCTTC
D gene: NA
clone size: NA
J gene: TRBJ2-1
V gene: TRBV28

CDR3 protein: CASSLGGQAWAQYF
CDR3 DNA: TGTGCCAGCAGTCTCGGGGGACAGGCGTGGGCCCAGTACTTC
D gene: TRBD1
clone size: NA
J gene: TRBJ2-5
V gene: TRBV12-3/TRBV12-4

CDR3 protein: CASSSDRRPETQYF
CDR3 DNA: TGTGCCAGCAGTTCGGACAGGCGCCCGGAGACCCAGTACTTC
D gene: TRBD1
clone size: NA
J gene: TRBJ2-5
V gene: TRBV12-3/TRBV12-4

CDR3 protein: CASSSRVPSLSYEQYF
CDR3 DNA: TGTGCCAGCAGCTCCCGGGTCCCGTCCCTCTCCTACGAGCAGTACTTC
D gene: NA
clone size: NA
J gene: TRBJ2-7
V gene: TRBV7-8

CDR3 protein: CASSEITGSQETQYF
CDR3 DNA: TGTGCCAGCAGTGAAATCACGGGGTCCCAAGAGACCCAGTACTTC
D gene: NA
clone size: few
J gene: TRBJ2-5
V gene: TRBV6-1

CDR3 protein: CASSEIAGGTDTQYF
CDR3 DNA: TGTGCCAGCAGTGAAATAGCGGGGGGAACAGATACGCAGTATTTT
D gene: TRBD2
clone size: NA
J gene: TRBJ2-3
V gene: TRBV6-4

CDR3 protein: CASSPPAGLNGYTF
CDR3 DNA: TGTGCCAGCAGCCCGCCTGCCGGGCTTAATGGCTACACCTTC
D gene: NA
clone size: NA
J gene: TRBJ1-2
V gene: TRBV5-6

CDR3 protein: CACGMSTQYF
CDR3 DNA: TGTGCCTGCGGGATGAGTACGCAGTATTTT
D gene: NA
clone size: once
J gene: TRBJ2-3
V gene: TRBV27

CDR3 protein: CASSQFGIREGRNEQFF
CDR3 DNA: TGTGCCAGCAGCCAGTTCGGGATCCGGGAGGGCCGCAATGAGCAGTTCTTC
D gene: TRBD2
clone size: once
J gene: TRBJ2-1
V gene: TRBV3-1

CDR3 protein: CSVEGRGLYEQYF
CDR3 DNA: TGCAGCGTTGAAGGCAGGGGGCTCTACGAGCAGTACTTC
D gene: TRBD1
clone size: once
J gene: TRBJ2-7
V gene: TRBV29-1

CDR3 protein: CASSQVPTAAGADTQYF
CDR3 DNA: TGCGCCAGCAGCCAAGTCCCAACAGCAGCGGGAGCAGATACGCAGTATTTT
D gene: TRBD2
clone size: NA
J gene: TRBJ2-3
V gene: TRBV4-3

CDR3 protein: CAMGRSSDEQFF
CDR3 DNA: TGTGCCATGGGGAGAAGTAGCGATGAGCAGTTCTTC
D gene: NA
clone size: NA
J gene: TRBJ2-1
V gene: TRBV27

CDR3 protein: CASSATTSYEQYF
CDR3 DNA: TGCGCCAGCAGCGCCACCACCTCCTACGAGCAGTACTTC
D gene: NA
clone size: NA
J gene: TRBJ2-7
V gene: TRBV5-1

CDR3 protein: CATSDSAETQYF
CDR3 DNA: TGTGCCACCAGTGACTCAGCGGAGACCCAGTACTTC
D gene: NA
clone size: NA
J gene: TRBJ2-5
V gene: TRBV24-1

CDR3 protein: CAWSVARTDTQYF
CDR3 DNA: TGTGCCTGGAGTGTGGCGCGGACAGATACGCAGTATTTT
D gene: NA
clone size: NA
J gene: TRBJ2-3
V gene: TRBV30

CDR3 protein: CASGSETRGDEQFF
CDR3 DNA: TGCGCCAGCGGTTCCGAGACTAGGGGGGATGAGCAGTTCTTC
D gene: NA
clone size: once
J gene: TRBJ2-1
V gene: TRBV5-1

CDR3 protein: CASSHGPGLATYNEQFF
CDR3 DNA: TGCGCCAGCAGCCACGGACCGGGACTAGCAACTTACAATGAGCAGTTCTTC
D gene: TRBD2
clone size: NA
J gene: TRBJ2-1
V gene: TRBV4-3

CDR3 protein: CSARELGESSLFF
CDR3 DNA: TGCAGTGCTAGAGAGCTAGGGGAATCGTCGCTGTTTTTT
D gene: NA
clone size: NA
J gene: TRBJ2-2
V gene: TRBV20-1

CDR3 protein: CASSGTSWGAYEQYF
CDR3 DNA: TGTGCCAGCAGTGGAACCTCGTGGGGAGCCTACGAGCAGTACTTC
D gene: NA
clone size: NA
J gene: TRBJ2-7
V gene: TRBV25-1

CDR3 protein: CAWSPTGYYGYTF
CDR3 DNA: TGTGCCTGGAGTCCGACAGGTTACTATGGCTACACCTTC
D gene: NA
clone size: once
J gene: TRBJ1-2
V gene: TRBV30

CDR3 protein: CASTSEGSGANVLTF
CDR3 DNA: TGTGCCAGCACCTCCGAAGGGTCTGGGGCCAACGTCCTGACTTTC
D gene: NA
clone size: once
J gene: TRBJ2-6
V gene: TRBV12-3/TRBV12-4

CDR3 protein: CSARDSDQMAYQETQYF
CDR3 DNA: TGCAGTGCTAGGGACAGCGACCAAATGGCCTACCAAGAGACCCAGTACTTC
D gene: NA
clone size: NA
J gene: TRBJ2-5
V gene: TRBV20-1

CDR3 protein: CSASRQALVTEAFF
CDR3 DNA: TGCAGTGCTTCCCGACAGGCCTTGGTAACTGAAGCTTTCTTT
D gene: NA
clone size: NA
J gene: TRBJ1-1
V gene: TRBV20-1

CDR3 protein: CASRPSGGISYEQYF
CDR3 DNA: TGTGCCAGCAGACCTAGCGGGGGGATCTCCTACGAGCAGTACTTC
D gene: TRBD2
clone size: NA
J gene: TRBJ2-7
V gene: TRBV27

CDR3 protein: CATSRDVGGTGADTQYF
CDR3 DNA: TGTGCCACCAGCAGAGATGTTGGTGGGACAGGGGCAGATACGCAGTATTTT
D gene: TRBD1
clone size: once
J gene: TRBJ2-3
V gene: TRBV15

CDR3 protein: CASSQDGGLGDNEQFF
CDR3 DNA: TGCGCCAGCAGCCAAGATGGGGGGCTAGGGGACAATGAGCAGTTCTTC
D gene: NA
clone size: NA
J gene: TRBJ2-1
V gene: TRBV4-3

CDR3 protein: CASGRTSGSYNEQFF
CDR3 DNA: TGTGCTAGTGGTCGGACTAGCGGGAGTTATAATGAGCAGTTCTTC
D gene: TRBD2
clone size: NA
J gene: TRBJ2-1
V gene: TRBV12-5